This entry concerns a single TCR beta chain. Its specificity is unknown. Sequencing was performed with immunoSEQ multiplex PCR; in TCRdb, only in-frame clones are kept and a portion is missing. The table lists roughly 140,000 clones, about 91% of them singletons. The data were taken from a study of T cell responses to AZD1222 COVID-19 vaccine. At the level of the study: Second-dose intervals of approximately 4 or approximately 12 weeks were pooled. The study, taken as a whole, reports: An increase in Spike-specific TCR breadth and depth was observed after two AZD1222 doses. Nearly half of unique spike-specific TCRs reportedly avoided B.1.351 and B.1.1.7 mutated regions. Baseline testing showed seropositivity in only a handful of AZD1222 recipients.

The sequences come from peripheral blood, collected on day 0 of AZD1222 vaccination. The clonotype was recovered from an adult in good health.

In nucleotides, the CDR3 is TGTGCCAGCAGCTTAGGGAGCGGGGATGGCTCCTACGAGCAGTACTTC. Protein product: CASSLGSGDGSYEQYF. The chain uses TRBV11-3 and TRBJ2-7; 7 bases map to TRBD2. CDR1 and CDR2 (germline): SGHNT, YENEEA. The CDR3 is 16 amino acids. Losses at the gene ends were 1 base for V and 0 bases for J; bases not matched to a gene: 6.